One sample yielded the 29 T cell receptor beta chains listed below, sequenced in a study of blood T cell repertoires in COVID-19. Produced via immunoSEQ multiplex PCR; TCRdb's table is partial and in-frame only. The sample consists of 330,000 or so clones, 80% to 90% of them appearing once. The material sequenced was PBMCs or T cells enriched from blood (not recorded which). The receptors come from a man aged 40-49 years in a cohort exposed to, infected with or recovered from COVID-19 (not recorded which).

J is TRBJ2-3 and V is TRBV5-6; TRBD1 agrees at 7 bases. The J segment lost 0 bases and the V segment lost 1 base, leaving 8 bases of the junction unmatched. The CDR3 contains 17 residues. CDR1 and CDR2 (germline): SGHDT, YYEEEE. The CDR3 loop reads CASSLRGLATSTDTQYF. The CDR3 nucleotides read TGTGCCAGCAGCTTGAGGGGGCTAGCAACTAGCACAGATACGCAGTATTTT.

The CDR3 DNA follows: TGTGCCAGTAGTTCCGGGACTAGCGGGAGGTTTGAGCAGTACTTC. This encodes CASSSGTSGRFEQYF. This sequence joins TRBV19 and TRBJ2-7; 15 bases fit TRBD2. The J segment lost 7 bases and the V segment lost 5 bases, leaving 6 bases of the junction unmatched. Germline V gene lookup returns CDR1 LNHDA and CDR2 SQIVND (reference sequence). The CDR3 contains 15 residues. The whole variable domain, filled in from reference TRBV19 and TRBJ2-7, reads DGGITQSPKYLFRKEGQNVTLSCEQNLNHDAMYWYRQDPGQGLRLIYYSQIVNDFQKGDIAEGYSVSREKKESFPLTVTSAQKNPTAFYLCASSSGTSGRFEQYFGPGTRLTVT.

The gene calls are TRBV5-1 and TRBJ1-5; 8 nucleotides line up with TRBD1. Germline assignment: CDR1 SGHRS and CDR2 YFSETQ. V lost 5 bases and J lost 6; bases outside the gene matches: 10. The CDR3 loop spans 15 amino acids. The CDR3 DNA sequence: TGCGCCAGCAGTTTGACAGGGGCACAAGGTCAGCCCCAGCATTTT. This translates into CASSLTGAQGQPQHF.

This clone was seen more than once but under ten times. The chain couples TRBV24-1 to TRBJ1-1, with 7 bases identical to TRBD1. The CDR3 sequence is 15 residues long. J gave up 4 bases and V 4 bases, and 8 bases lay outside the gene matches. Looked up from germline, CDR1 is KGHDR and CDR2 is SFDVKD. CDR3: CATSEGQVPFTEAFF. CDR3 DNA sequence: TGTGCCACCAGTGAAGGACAGGTGCCATTCACTGAAGCTTTCTTT.

Notes on this clone: In the same sample, other DNA sequences code for this CDR3. This sequence joins TRBV28 and TRBJ1-5, with 10 bases fitting TRBD1. Trimming removed 6 bases from V and 4 bases from J; junction bases left unmatched: 3. This CDR3 has 14 residues. Germline values: CDR1 MDHEN, CDR2 SYDVKM. The CDR3 reads CASSPGQGNQPQHF. CDR3 in DNA: TGTGCCAGCAGCCCGGGACAGGGGAATCAGCCCCAGCATTTT.

V usage is TRBV5-6 and J usage is TRBJ2-1; no firm D call. CDR3 size: 16 residues. Germline V lookup: CDR1 SGHDT, CDR2 YYEEEE. The V end lost 0 bases, the J end lost 0 bases, and 10 bases lay between the germline ends. CDR3 sequence: CASSLVVTSSYNEQFF. The CDR3 DNA reads as TGTGCCAGCAGCTTGGTCGTCACGAGCTCCTACAATGAGCAGTTCTTC.

J is TRBJ1-5 and V is TRBV19; 7 bases line up with TRBD1. The CDR3 is 17 amino acids. J gave up 5 bases and V 3 bases, and 13 bases lay outside the gene matches. The germline V gene encodes CDR1 LNHDA and CDR2 SQIVND (reference sequence). This chain's CDR3 is CASSIRRRGPAYQPQHF. In DNA, the CDR3 is TGTGCCAGTAGTATCAGAAGGAGGGGGCCGGCATATCAGCCCCAGCATTTT.

The chain links TRBV5-4 to TRBJ2-3, with TRBD1 matching 9 bases. CDR3 length equals 15 residues. The ends lost 2 bases at V and 2 bases at J; junction bases unmatched: 3. Germline V lookup: CDR1 SGHNT, CDR2 YYREEE (reference sequence). CDR3 DNA sequence: TGTGCCAGCAGCTTAGGACAGGGGCTCACAGATACGCAGTATTTT. Protein: CASSLGQGLTDTQYF.

The V call is TRBV13, the J call TRBJ2-3, with a weak D call TRBD2 (6 bases). Germline V gene lookup returns CDR1 PRHDT and CDR2 FYEKMQ (reference sequence). Trimming cost V 5 bases and J 5 bases, with 11 bases left between them. The CDR3 contains 13 residues. The DNA of the CDR3 is TGTGCCAGCAGCCCCGGGAGAGGAGATACGCAGTATTTT. It encodes CASSPGRGDTQYF.

This sequence joins TRBV7-2 and TRBJ1-2; no clear D. CDR3 length: 12 amino acids. The germline V and J ends were trimmed by 0 bases and 10 bases, with 9 bases remaining between them. The germline CDR1 and CDR2 sequences are SGHTA and FQGNSA. The CDR3 nucleotides read TGTGCCAGCAGCTTAGCCTTGAGCGTCTACACCTTC. It specifies CASSLALSVYTF.

The chain combines TRBV5-6 with TRBJ1-1, with 9 bases aligning to TRBD1. The CDR3 loop spans 14 amino acids. Looked up from germline, CDR1 is SGHDT and CDR2 is YYEEEE. V shed 1 base and J 12 bases; nucleotides not matched to a gene: 10. The CDR3 coding sequence is TGTGCCAGCAGCTTGAACCGAGGGACAGGGACGACTTTCTTT. As protein: CASSLNRGTGTTFF.

The gene calls are TRBV28 and TRBJ1-5; 7 bases fit TRBD1. Trimming removed 7 bases from V and 7 bases from J; junction bases left unmatched: 13. This CDR3 has 15 amino acids. Germline loops: CDR1 MDHEN, CDR2 SYDVKM. The CDR3 is CASIDRQGRNQPQHF. The CDR3 region has the DNA TGTGCCAGCATTGATAGACAGGGTCGGAACCAGCCCCAGCATTTT. Variable domain in full (rest from reference TRBV28 and TRBJ1-5): DVKVTQSSRYLVKRTGEKVFLECVQDMDHENMFWYRQDPGLGLRLIYFSYDVKMKEKGDIPEGYSVSREKKERFSLILESASTNQTSMYLCASIDRQGRNQPQHFGDGTRLSIL.

This chain connects TRBV18 to TRBJ2-2; possibly TRBD1 for D (5 bases). Between the trimmed V and J ends, which lost 6 bases and 7 bases, there was a span of 15 bases. The CDR3 spans 14 residues. The V gene's germline CDR1 is KGHSH and CDR2 LQKENI. CDR3 DNA: TGTGCCAGCTCGGGGCGGTTTAACGACGGGGAGCTGTTTTTT. It is translated as CASSGRFNDGELFF.

This chain uses TRBV5-1 with TRBJ2-1, with 11 bases that match TRBD1. Germline V CDR1 and CDR2: SGHRS, YFSETQ. V lost 7 bases to trimming and J lost 7 bases; unmatched junction nucleotides: 7. The CDR3 length is 14 residues. DNA of the CDR3: TGCGCCAGCGGGACGGGACAGGGGGTAAATGAGCAGTTCTTC. It encodes CASGTGQGVNEQFF.

This chain links TRBV5-1 with TRBJ2-5; D is perhaps TRBD1 (5 bases). The germline V gene has CDR1 SGHRS and CDR2 YFSETQ. The CDR3 length is 14 residues. Between the trimmed V and J ends, which lost 0 bases and 4 bases, there was a span of 10 bases. The CDR3 nucleotides are TGCGCCAGCAGCTTGGCAGGTCAGGGAGAGACCCAGTACTTC. Residues: CASSLAGQGETQYF.

The CDR3 DNA follows: TGTGCCAGCAGTTACTCCGGGGCAGGGGTGAATGGCTACACCTTC. It encodes CASSYSGAGVNGYTF. The chain has TRBV6-5 and TRBJ1-2, with TRBD1 as a possible D gene (6 bases). V lost 0 bases and J 6 bases, leaving 14 bases between the germline ends. CDR3 length: 15 residues. Per the germline V gene, CDR1 is MNHEY and CDR2 is SVGAGI.

This sequence joins TRBV5-1 and TRBJ1-6; 8 bases align to TRBD1. CDR1 and CDR2 (germline): SGHRS, YFSETQ. Trimming removed 4 bases from V and 7 bases from J; junction bases left unmatched: 7. The CDR3 totals 15 residues. Written as DNA, the CDR3 is TGCGCCAGCAGCCCGACAGGGGATCCCAATTCACCCCTCCACTTT. Protein sequence: CASSPTGDPNSPLHF.

This chain links TRBV6-6 with TRBJ1-5, with a weak D call TRBD1 (6 bases). The V end was cut by 0 bases, the J end by 2 bases, with 11 bases between. Germline V gives CDR1 MNHNY, CDR2 SVGAGI (reference sequence). This CDR3 has 16 residues. The CDR3 coding sequence is TGTGCCAGCAGTTACTCGAACAGGGTCGGCAATCAGCCCCAGCATTTT. Protein: CASSYSNRVGNQPQHF.

V and J are TRBV20-1 and TRBJ1-2, with D perhaps matching TRBD1 (6 bases). The CDR3 length is 12 residues. The V and J ends lost 3 bases and 4 bases respectively, with 9 bases between them. Germline CDR1 reads DFQATT; CDR2 reads SNEGSKA (reference sequence). CDR3 in amino acids: CSASGQIYGYTF. DNA of the CDR3: TGCAGTGCTAGTGGACAGATCTATGGCTACACCTTC.

This clone was detected only a few times. The chain combines TRBV28 with TRBJ1-5, with D hard to call. Trimming removed 2 bases at V and 4 bases at J, with 3 bases between. Germline V lookup: CDR1 MDHEN, CDR2 SYDVKM. CDR3 length equals 12 residues. The CDR3 DNA follows: TGTGCCAGCAGTTTACTGAATCAGCCCCAGCATTTT. It codes for CASSLLNQPQHF.

The J gene is TRBJ2-5, the V gene TRBV5-8, with 9 bases matching TRBD2. The V gene's germline CDR1 is SGHTS and CDR2 YDEGEE. The CDR3 contains 16 residues. With V trimmed by 6 bases and J by 5 bases, 14 bases remained unmatched. The CDR3 bases are TGTGCCAGCAACCGCTTGTTGGCGGGAGGGGGGGAGACCCAGTACTTC. This sequence encodes CASNRLLAGGGETQYF.

V gene TRBV14 combines with J gene TRBJ2-3, with D possibly matching TRBD1 (5 bases). V was pared by 2 bases and J by 5 bases, with 14 bases between. The CDR3 runs 15 residues. Germline CDR1 and CDR2: SGHDN and FVKESK. In DNA, the CDR3 is TGTGCCAGCAGCCAAAGGGCGCAGGGTGTAGATACGCAGTATTTT. Its protein product is CASSQRAQGVDTQYF. Full variable domain (remainder filled in from reference TRBV14 and TRBJ2-3): EAGVTQFPSHSVIEKGQTVTLRCDPISGHDNLYWYRRVMGKEIKFLLHFVKESKQDESGMPNNRFLAERTGGTYSTLKVQPAELEDSGVYFCASSQRAQGVDTQYFGPGTRLTVL.

The chain carries TRBV19 and TRBJ2-7, with TRBD1 as a possible D gene (6 bases). V was shortened by 10 bases and J by 3 bases, with 19 bases between the two germline ends. Germline V lookup: CDR1 LNHDA, CDR2 SQIVND (reference sequence). The CDR3 runs 14 residues. The CDR3: CATPVRQAIYEQYF. The DNA for the CDR3 is TGTGCCACCCCTGTCAGACAGGCGATCTACGAGCAGTACTTC.

CDR3 sequence (DNA): TGTGCCATCAGTAGGATCAGGGCGGTAGATGGAGGCTACACCTTC. This gives the protein CAISRIRAVDGGYTF. This sequence joins TRBV10-3 and TRBJ1-2; D perhaps matches TRBD1 (5 bases). Germline CDR1 is ENHRY and CDR2 is SYGVKD. The V end lost 5 bases, the J end lost 8 bases, and 21 bases lay between the germline ends. The CDR3 is 15 amino acids.

V gene TRBV5-1 combines with J gene TRBJ1-3, with D uncertain. CDR1 is SGHRS and CDR2 is YFSETQ in the germline V gene. With 4 bases removed from V and 4 bases from J, the gap between germline ends came to 15 bases. This CDR3 comprises 15 residues. The CDR3: CASSRESLTGNTIYF. The CDR3 DNA reads as TGCGCCAGCAGCCGAGAAAGTCTAACGGGAAACACCATATATTTT.

The genes are TRBV19 and TRBJ1-5; D is possibly TRBD1 (6 bases). Per the germline V gene, CDR1 is LNHDA and CDR2 is SQIVND (reference sequence). V was clipped by 5 bases and J by 2 bases, with 10 bases between them. CDR3 size: 14 residues. CDR3 protein: CASSVQGGNQPQHF. The CDR3 nucleotides are TGTGCCAGTAGTGTACAGGGTGGCAATCAGCCCCAGCATTTT.

This rearrangement joins TRBV4-1 to TRBJ2-3; 15 nucleotides line up with TRBD2. The CDR3 is 18 amino acids. The V segment lost 1 base and the J segment 5 bases; nucleotides outside the gene matches: 7. Germline V gives CDR1 MGHRA, CDR2 YSYEKL. Here the CDR3 DNA reads TGCGCCAGCAGCCAAGCGGGACTAGCGGGAGGTCTGAGAGATACGCAGTATTTT. This encodes CASSQAGLAGGLRDTQYF.

The chain employs TRBV7-3 and TRBJ2-5; 8 bases align to TRBD2. Germline-derived CDR1 and CDR2 are SGHTA and FQGTGA. The CDR3 is 13 residues long. V shed 5 bases and J 4 bases; nucleotides not matched to a gene: 3. For the CDR3, the DNA is TGTGCCAGCAGCAGCGGGAGCGCAGAGACCCAGTACTTC. Protein sequence: CASSSGSAETQYF.

The chain has TRBV11-2 and TRBJ2-1, with 7 bases aligning to TRBD2. Germline CDR1 SGHAT, CDR2 FQNNGV. The V and J ends lost 5 bases and 1 base, in that order; junction bases with no gene match: 8. The CDR3 is 16 residues long. For the CDR3, the DNA is TGTGCCAGCAGCCCTAGGGCGGGAGAGTCCTACAATGAGCAGTTCTTC. Its protein product is CASSPRAGESYNEQFF.